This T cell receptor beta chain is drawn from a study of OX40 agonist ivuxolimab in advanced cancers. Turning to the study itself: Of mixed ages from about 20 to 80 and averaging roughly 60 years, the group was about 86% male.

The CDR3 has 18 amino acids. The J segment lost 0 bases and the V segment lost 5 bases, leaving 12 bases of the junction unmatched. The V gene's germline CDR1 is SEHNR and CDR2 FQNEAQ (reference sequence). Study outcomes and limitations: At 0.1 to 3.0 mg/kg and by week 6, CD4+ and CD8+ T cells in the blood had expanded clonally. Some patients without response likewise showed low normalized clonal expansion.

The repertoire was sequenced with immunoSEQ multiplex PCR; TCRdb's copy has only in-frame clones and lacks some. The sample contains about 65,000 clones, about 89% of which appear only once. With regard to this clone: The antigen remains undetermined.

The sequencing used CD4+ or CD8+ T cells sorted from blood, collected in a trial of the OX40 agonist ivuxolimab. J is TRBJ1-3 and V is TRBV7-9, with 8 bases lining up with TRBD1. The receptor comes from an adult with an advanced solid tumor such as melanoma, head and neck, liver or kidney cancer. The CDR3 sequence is CASSHEKGQASSGNTIYF. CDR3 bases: TGTGCCAGCAGCCACGAGAAGGGACAGGCGAGCTCTGGAAACACCATATATTTT.